The 5 T cell receptor beta chains below were found in one sample sequenced in a study of CD8 T cells in ankylosing spondylitis. TCRdb redid the calling of the 5' RACE reads with MiXCR, one entry per CDR3 protein. The sample holds around 130,000 distinct CDR3 sequences, approximately 10% seen once. The sample consisted of blood, either unsorted or a sorted T cell fraction (not recorded which). These receptors were collected from a male donor with ankylosing spondylitis or in good health (not recorded which).

This clonotype was seen at least ten times. This rearrangement joins TRBV6-5 to TRBJ2-3; the match to TRBD2 covers 8 bases. This CDR3 spans 15 amino acids. The J segment lost 2 bases and the V segment lost 4 bases, leaving 5 bases of the junction unmatched. The germline V gene has CDR1 MNHEY and CDR2 SVGAGI. The CDR3 region has the DNA TGTGCCAGCAGTTCAACTAGCGGTGACACAGATACGCAGTATTTT. This translates into CASSSTSGDTDTQYF.

This clonotype was counted only a few times. The J gene is TRBJ2-7, the V gene TRBV5-1; D possibly corresponds to TRBD1 (6 bases). Germline V gene lookup returns CDR1 SGHRS and CDR2 YFSETQ. CDR3 length equals 15 residues. The germline V and J ends were trimmed by 4 bases and 3 bases, with 17 bases remaining between them. The CDR3 region has the DNA TGCGCCAGCAGCATAGGACAGCCCAGTATCTACGAGCAGTACTTC. Amino acid sequence: CASSIGQPSIYEQYF.

This clonotype has a count of ten or more. CDR3 DNA: TGTGCCACCAGCGAGAGATACACGGATAGCAATCAGCCCCAGCATTTT. Translating gives CATSERYTDSNQPQHF. The chain couples TRBV15 to TRBJ1-5; no definite D call. Per germline, CDR1 LNHNV and CDR2 YYDKDF (reference sequence). V lost 5 bases to trimming and J lost 0 bases, with 14 bases between them. The CDR3 has 16 amino acids.

This clonotype was counted at least ten times. V usage is TRBV12-3 or TRBV12-4 and J usage is TRBJ2-7; TRBD1 matches 9 bases. The V and J ends lost 6 bases and 7 bases, in that order; junction bases with no gene match: 10. The CDR3 runs 14 residues. The CDR3 loop is CASSYRDRVQEQYF. CDR3 sequence (DNA): TGTGCCAGCAGCTACCGGGACAGGGTTCAAGAGCAGTACTTC.

The sample holds many counts of this clonotype. V is TRBV7-2 and J is TRBJ2-4; unclear D gene. The CDR3 spans 14 residues. The V end was cut by 3 bases, the J end by 3 bases, with 9 bases between. Germline values: CDR1 SGHTA, CDR2 FQGNSA. The CDR3 sequence is CASSLSRDKNIQYF. The CDR3 bases are TGTGCCAGCAGCTTGAGCCGAGACAAAAACATTCAGTACTTC.